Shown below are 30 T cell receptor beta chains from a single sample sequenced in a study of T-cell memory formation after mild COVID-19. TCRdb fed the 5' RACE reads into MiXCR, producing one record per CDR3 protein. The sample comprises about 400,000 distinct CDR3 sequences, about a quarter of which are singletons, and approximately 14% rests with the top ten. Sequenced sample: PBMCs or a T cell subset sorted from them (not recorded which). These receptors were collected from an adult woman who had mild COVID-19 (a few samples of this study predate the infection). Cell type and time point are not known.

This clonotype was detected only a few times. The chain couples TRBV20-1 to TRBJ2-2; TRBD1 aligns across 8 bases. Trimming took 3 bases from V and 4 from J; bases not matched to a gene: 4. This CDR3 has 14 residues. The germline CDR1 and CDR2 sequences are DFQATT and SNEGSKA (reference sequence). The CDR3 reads CSASQGAVTGELFF. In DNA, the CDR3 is TGCAGTGCTAGCCAGGGGGCGGTCACCGGGGAGCTGTTTTTT.

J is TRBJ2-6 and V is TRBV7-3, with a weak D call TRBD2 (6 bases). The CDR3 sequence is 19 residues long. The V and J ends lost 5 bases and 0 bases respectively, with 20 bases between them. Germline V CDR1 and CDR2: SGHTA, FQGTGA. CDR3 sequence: CASSKKEGLPLSGANVLTF. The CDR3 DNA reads TGTGCCAGCAGCAAAAAGGAGGGACTGCCCCTCTCTGGGGCCAACGTCCTGACTTTC.

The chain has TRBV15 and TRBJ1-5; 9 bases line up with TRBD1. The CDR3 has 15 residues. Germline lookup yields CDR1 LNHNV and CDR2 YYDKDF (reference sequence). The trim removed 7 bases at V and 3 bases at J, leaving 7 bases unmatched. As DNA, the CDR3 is TGTGCCACCACCTCTGACAGGGGGTTCAATCAGCCCCAGCATTTT. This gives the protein CATTSDRGFNQPQHF.

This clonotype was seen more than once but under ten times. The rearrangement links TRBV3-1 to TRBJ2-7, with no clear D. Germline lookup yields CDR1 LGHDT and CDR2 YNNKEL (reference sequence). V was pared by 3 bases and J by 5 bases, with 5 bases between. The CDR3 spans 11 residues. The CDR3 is CASSQAHEQYF. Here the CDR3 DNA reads TGTGCCAGCAGCCAGGCGCACGAGCAGTACTTC.

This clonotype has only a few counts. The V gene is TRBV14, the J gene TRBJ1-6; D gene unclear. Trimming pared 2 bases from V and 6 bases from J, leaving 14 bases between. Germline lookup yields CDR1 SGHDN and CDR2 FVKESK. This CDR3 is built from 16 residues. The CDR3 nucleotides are TGTGCCAGCAGCCAATCTACACTGGCAGCTAATTCACCCCTCCACTTT. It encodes CASSQSTLAANSPLHF.

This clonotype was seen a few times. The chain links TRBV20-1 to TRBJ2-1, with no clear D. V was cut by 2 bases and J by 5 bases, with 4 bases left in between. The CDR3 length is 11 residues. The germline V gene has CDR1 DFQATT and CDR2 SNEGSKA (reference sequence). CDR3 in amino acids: CSARRNNEQFF. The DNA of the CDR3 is TGCAGTGCTAGACGCAACAATGAGCAGTTCTTC.

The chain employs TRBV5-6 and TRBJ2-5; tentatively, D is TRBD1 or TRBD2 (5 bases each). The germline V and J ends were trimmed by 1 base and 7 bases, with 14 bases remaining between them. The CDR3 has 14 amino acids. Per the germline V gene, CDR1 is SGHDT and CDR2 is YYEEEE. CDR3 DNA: TGTGCCAGCAGCTTGAGGGGATTTGGAGGGACCCAGTACTTC. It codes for CASSLRGFGGTQYF.

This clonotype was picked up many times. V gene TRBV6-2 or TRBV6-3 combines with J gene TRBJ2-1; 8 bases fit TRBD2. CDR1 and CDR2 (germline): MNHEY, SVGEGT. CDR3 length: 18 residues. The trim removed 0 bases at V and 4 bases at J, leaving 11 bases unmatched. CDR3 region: CASSYSPPTSGIYNEQFF. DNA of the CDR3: TGTGCCAGCAGTTACTCCCCCCCTACTAGCGGTATATACAATGAGCAGTTCTTC.

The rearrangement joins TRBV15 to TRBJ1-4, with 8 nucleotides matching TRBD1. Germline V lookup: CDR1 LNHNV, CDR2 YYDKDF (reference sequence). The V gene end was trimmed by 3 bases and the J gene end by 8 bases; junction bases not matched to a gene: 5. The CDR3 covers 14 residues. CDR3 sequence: CATSSQGAEEKLFF. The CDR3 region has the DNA TGTGCCACCAGCAGTCAGGGGGCGGAGGAAAAACTGTTTTTT.

The CDR3 sequence is CASSFINYEQYF. CDR3 coding DNA: TGTGCCAGCAGTTTTATTAACTACGAGCAGTACTTC. The chain couples TRBV12-3 or TRBV12-4 to TRBJ2-7; D is unresolved. The CDR3 sequence is 12 residues long. Between the trimmed V and J ends, which lost 3 bases and 3 bases, there was a span of 6 bases.

As DNA, the CDR3 is TGTGCCAGCAGCTGGCGATTAGGGACTAGCGGGCTCGGGGATGAGACCCAGTACTTC. The encoded protein is CASSWRLGTSGLGDETQYF. The chain employs TRBV12-3 or TRBV12-4 and TRBJ2-5; 12 bases match TRBD2. This CDR3 comprises 19 residues. The J segment lost 5 bases and the V segment lost 6 bases, leaving 19 bases of the junction unmatched.

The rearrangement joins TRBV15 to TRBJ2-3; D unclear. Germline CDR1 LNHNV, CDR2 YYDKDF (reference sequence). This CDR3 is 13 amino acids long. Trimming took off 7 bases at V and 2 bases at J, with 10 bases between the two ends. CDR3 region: CATTVMNTDTQYF. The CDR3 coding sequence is TGTGCCACCACGGTCATGAACACAGATACGCAGTATTTT.

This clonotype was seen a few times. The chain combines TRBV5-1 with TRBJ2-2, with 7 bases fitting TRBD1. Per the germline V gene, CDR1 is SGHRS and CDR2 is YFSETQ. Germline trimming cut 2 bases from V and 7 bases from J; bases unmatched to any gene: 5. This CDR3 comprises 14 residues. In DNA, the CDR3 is TGCGCCAGCAGCTTTCAGGGGGAGATCGGGGAGCTGTTTTTT. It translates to CASSFQGEIGELFF.

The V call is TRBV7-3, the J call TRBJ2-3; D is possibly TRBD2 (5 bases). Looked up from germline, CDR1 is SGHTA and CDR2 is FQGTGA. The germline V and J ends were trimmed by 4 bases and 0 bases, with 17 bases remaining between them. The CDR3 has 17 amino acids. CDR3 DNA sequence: TGTGCCAGCAGCTCTACCGCCCGGACGGGAAGCACAGATACGCAGTATTTT. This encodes CASSSTARTGSTDTQYF.

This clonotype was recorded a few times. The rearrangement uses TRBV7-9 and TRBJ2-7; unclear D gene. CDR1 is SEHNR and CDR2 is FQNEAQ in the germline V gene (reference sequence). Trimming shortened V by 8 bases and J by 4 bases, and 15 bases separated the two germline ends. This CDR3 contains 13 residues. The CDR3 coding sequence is TGTGCCAGCGCGAAAGAATGGATTTACGAGCAGTACTTC. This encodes CASAKEWIYEQYF.

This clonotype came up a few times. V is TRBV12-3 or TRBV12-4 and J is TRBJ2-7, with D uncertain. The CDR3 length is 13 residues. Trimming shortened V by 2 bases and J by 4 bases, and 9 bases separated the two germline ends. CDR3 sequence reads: CASSLLEGYEQYF. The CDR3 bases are TGTGCCAGCAGTTTATTAGAAGGGTACGAGCAGTACTTC.

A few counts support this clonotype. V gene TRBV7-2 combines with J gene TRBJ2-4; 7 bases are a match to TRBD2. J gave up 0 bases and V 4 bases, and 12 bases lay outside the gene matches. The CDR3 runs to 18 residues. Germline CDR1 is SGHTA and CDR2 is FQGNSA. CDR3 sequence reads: CASSSDRAGTLAKNIQYF. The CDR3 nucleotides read TGTGCCAGCAGCTCCGATCGAGCGGGGACCCTAGCCAAAAACATTCAGTACTTC.

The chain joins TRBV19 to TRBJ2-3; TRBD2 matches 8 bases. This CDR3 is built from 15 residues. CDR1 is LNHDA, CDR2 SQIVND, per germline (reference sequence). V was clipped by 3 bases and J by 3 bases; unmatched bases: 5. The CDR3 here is CASSMGRGGTDTQYF. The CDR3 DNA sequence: TGTGCCAGTAGTATGGGCCGGGGGGGTACAGATACGCAGTATTTT.

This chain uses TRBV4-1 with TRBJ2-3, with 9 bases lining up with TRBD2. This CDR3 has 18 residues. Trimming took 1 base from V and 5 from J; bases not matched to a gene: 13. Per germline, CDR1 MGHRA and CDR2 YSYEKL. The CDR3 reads CASSQVLAGGPVEDTQYF. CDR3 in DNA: TGCGCCAGCAGCCAAGTTTTGGCGGGAGGGCCTGTGGAAGATACGCAGTATTTT.

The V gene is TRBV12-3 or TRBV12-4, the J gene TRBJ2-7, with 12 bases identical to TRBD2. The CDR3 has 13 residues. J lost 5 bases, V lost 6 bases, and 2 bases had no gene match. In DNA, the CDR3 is TGTGCCAGCAGGACTAGCGGGAGCAACGAGCAGTACTTC. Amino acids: CASRTSGSNEQYF.

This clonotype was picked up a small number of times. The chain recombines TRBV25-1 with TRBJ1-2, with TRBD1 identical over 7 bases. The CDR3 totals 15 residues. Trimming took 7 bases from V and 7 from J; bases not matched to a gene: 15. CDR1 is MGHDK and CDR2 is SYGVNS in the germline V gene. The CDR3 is CASTPGGGGSRGYTF. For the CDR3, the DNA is TGTGCCAGCACCCCTGGAGGGGGCGGATCTCGTGGCTACACCTTC.

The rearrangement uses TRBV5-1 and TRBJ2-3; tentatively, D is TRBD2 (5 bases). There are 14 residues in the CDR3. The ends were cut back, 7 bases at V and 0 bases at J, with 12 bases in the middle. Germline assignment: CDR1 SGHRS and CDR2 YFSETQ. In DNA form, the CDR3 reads TGCGCCAGCGCCAACCGCGGGAGCACAGATACGCAGTATTTT. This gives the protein CASANRGSTDTQYF.

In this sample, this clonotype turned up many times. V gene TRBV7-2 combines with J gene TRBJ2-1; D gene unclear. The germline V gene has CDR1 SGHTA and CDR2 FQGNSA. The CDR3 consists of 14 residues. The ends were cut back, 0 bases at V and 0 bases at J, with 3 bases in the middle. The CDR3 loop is CASSLASSYNEQFF. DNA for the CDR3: TGTGCCAGCAGCTTAGCCAGCTCCTACAATGAGCAGTTCTTC.

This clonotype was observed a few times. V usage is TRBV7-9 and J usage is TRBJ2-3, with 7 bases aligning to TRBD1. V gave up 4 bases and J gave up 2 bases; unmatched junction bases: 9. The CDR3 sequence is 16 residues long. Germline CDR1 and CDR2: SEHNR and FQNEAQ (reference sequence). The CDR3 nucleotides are TGTGCCAGCAGCTCGACAGGGATGTGGGACACAGATACGCAGTATTTT. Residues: CASSSTGMWDTDTQYF. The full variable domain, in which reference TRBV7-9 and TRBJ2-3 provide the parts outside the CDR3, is DTGVSQNPRHKITKRGQNVTFRCDPISEHNRLYWYRQTLGQGPEFLTYFQNEAQLEKSRLLSDRFSAERPKGSFSTLEIQRTEQGDSAMYLCASSSTGMWDTDTQYFGPGTRLTVL.

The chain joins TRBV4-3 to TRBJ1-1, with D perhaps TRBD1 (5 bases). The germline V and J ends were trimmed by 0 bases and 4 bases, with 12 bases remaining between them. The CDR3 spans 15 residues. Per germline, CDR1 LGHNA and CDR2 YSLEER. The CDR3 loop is CASSQDRASGTEAFF. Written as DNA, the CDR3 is TGCGCCAGCAGCCAAGACAGGGCGTCAGGCACTGAAGCTTTCTTT.

In DNA form, the CDR3 reads TGTGCCAGCAGCTGGTTTGATACAGGGGGTAACTATGGCTACACCTTC. It is translated as CASSWFDTGGNYGYTF. The chain carries TRBV5-5 and TRBJ1-2; 8 positions match TRBD1. The ends lost 3 bases at V and 1 base at J; junction bases unmatched: 8. The CDR3 covers 16 residues. Germline V CDR1 and CDR2: SGHKS, YYEKEE (reference sequence). The full variable domain, completed using reference TRBV5-5 and TRBJ1-2, is DAGVTQSPTHLIKTRGQQVTLRCSPISGHKSVSWYQQVLGQGPQFIFQYYEKEERGRGNFPDRFSARQFPNYSSELNVNALLLGDSALYLCASSWFDTGGNYGYTFGSGTRLTVV.

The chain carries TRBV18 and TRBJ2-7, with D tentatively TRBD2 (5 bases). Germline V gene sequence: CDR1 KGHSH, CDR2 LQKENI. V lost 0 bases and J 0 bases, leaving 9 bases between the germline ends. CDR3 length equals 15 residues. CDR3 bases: TGTGCCAGCTCACCACCAAGCGGTAGCTCCTACGAGCAGTACTTC. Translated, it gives CASSPPSGSSYEQYF. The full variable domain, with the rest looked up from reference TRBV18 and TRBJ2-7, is NAGVMQNPRHLVRRRGQEARLRCSPMKGHSHVYWYRQLPEEGLKFMVYLQKENIIDESGMPKERFSAEFPKEGPSILRIQQVVRGDSAAYFCASSPPSGSSYEQYFGPGTRLTVT.

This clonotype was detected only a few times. The CDR3 coding sequence is TGTGCCATCAGTGAGGGTAGGGGGCAAGCCACTGAAGCTTTCTTT. It encodes CAISEGRGQATEAFF. The rearrangement uses TRBV10-3 and TRBJ1-1; 7 bases fit TRBD1. Germline assignment: CDR1 ENHRY and CDR2 SYGVKD. CDR3 size: 15 residues. Trimming cost V 2 bases and J 4 bases; bases outside gene matches: 7.

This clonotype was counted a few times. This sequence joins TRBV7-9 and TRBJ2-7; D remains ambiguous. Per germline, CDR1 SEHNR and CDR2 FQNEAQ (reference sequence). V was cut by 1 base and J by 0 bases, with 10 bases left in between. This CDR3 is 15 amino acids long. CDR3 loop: CASSLGQQISYEQYF. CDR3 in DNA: TGTGCCAGCAGCTTAGGCCAGCAGATCTCCTACGAGCAGTACTTC.

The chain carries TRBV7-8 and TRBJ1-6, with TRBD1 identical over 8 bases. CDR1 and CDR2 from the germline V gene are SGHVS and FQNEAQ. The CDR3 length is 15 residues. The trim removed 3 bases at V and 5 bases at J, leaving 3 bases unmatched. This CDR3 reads CASSLGQVDNSPLHF. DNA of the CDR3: TGTGCCAGCAGCTTGGGACAGGTGGATAATTCACCCCTCCACTTT.